The clone carrying this T cell receptor (beta chain) was found a few times. No antigen is known for it. This entry is derived from a study of cytomegalovirus exposure and HLA in healthy donors. In the PCR, 60 Vbeta and 13 Jbeta primers were used. Profiling relied on immunoSEQ multiplex PCR, and the TCRdb table lists in-frame clones only, not all of them. The top ten clones hold around 3.2% of a sample with roughly 98,000 clones, roughly 80% of them seen once. The study's findings and limits: About 87% or about 30% of the time was how often most TCR beta V segments were productive, according to an earlier analysis.

This clonotype was obtained from a man aged 40-49 years in good health and CMV-seronegative. The sequencing sample was made of PBMCs.

In DNA form, the CDR3 reads TGTGCCAGCAGTTACTCCGAGGTGGCGCGCACTGAAGCTTTCTTT. Translating gives CASSYSEVARTEAFF. This rearrangement joins TRBV6-5 to TRBJ1-1; the D is unclear. The V end lost 0 bases, the J end lost 4 bases, and 12 bases lay between the germline ends. In germline, CDR1 is MNHEY, CDR2 SVGAGI. The CDR3 loop spans 15 amino acids.